This entry lists 3 T cell receptor beta chains sequenced from one sample in a study of cytomegalovirus exposure and HLA in healthy donors. The PCR was carried out with 60 Vbeta primers and 13 Jbeta primers. Repertoires were generated with immunoSEQ multiplex PCR, while TCRdb's copy carries only in-frame clones and drops some. Among some 160,000 clones listed, 70% to 90% were seen once. Source material: PBMCs. Every receptor here comes from a man aged 25-45 years in good health and CMV-seropositive.

The J gene is TRBJ2-5, the V gene TRBV19; possibly TRBD1 for D (6 bases). Germline V lookup: CDR1 LNHDA, CDR2 SQIVND (reference sequence). The CDR3 has 13 residues. The V gene lost 5 bases and the J gene lost 7 bases, with 14 bases spanning the gap. The CDR3 region has the DNA TGTGCCAGTAGTCAATCAGGGGCAGGGACCCAGTACTTC. Its translation: CASSQSGAGTQYF.

The chain uses TRBV7-9 and TRBJ2-1, with TRBD2 matching over 9 bases. The J segment lost 6 bases and the V segment lost 5 bases, leaving 5 bases of the junction unmatched. The germline CDR1 and CDR2 sequences are SEHNR and FQNEAQ (reference sequence). This CDR3 is built from 14 residues. CDR3 sequence (DNA): TGTGCCAGCAGCACGCCGGGACTAGCCAATGAGCAGTTCTTC. The encoded protein is CASSTPGLANEQFF.

The rearrangement links TRBV29-1 to TRBJ2-2; 10 bases line up with TRBD1. In germline, CDR1 is SQVTM, CDR2 ANQGSEA. The CDR3 length is 13 residues. V gave up 7 bases and J gave up 7 bases; unmatched junction bases: 6. CDR3 sequence (DNA): TGCAGCGCGACCGGGACAGGGGTCGGGGAGCTGTTTTTT. Translated: CSATGTGVGELFF.